One sample yielded the 25 T cell receptor beta chains listed below, sequenced in a study of cytomegalovirus exposure and HLA in healthy donors. Amplification used 60 Vbeta primers and 13 Jbeta primers. This table comes from immunoSEQ multiplex PCR, and its TCRdb copy is limited to in-frame clones, with some not included. The data hold roughly 90,000 clones, with 65% to 75% observed a single time. Sequenced sample: PBMCs. These receptors were obtained from a man aged 25 to 40 in good health and CMV-seropositive.

This chain links TRBV30 with TRBJ2-5; 7 bases are a match to TRBD1. Germline values: CDR1 GTSNPN, CDR2 SVGIG (reference sequence). Unmatched junction bases numbered 9, after V lost 7 bases and J lost 4 bases. This CDR3 has 13 residues. DNA of the CDR3: TGTGCCTTTGACAGGGCCCAACGAGAGACCCAGTACTTC. This translates into CAFDRAQRETQYF.

The V gene is TRBV10-2, the J gene TRBJ2-7, with TRBD1 as a possible D gene (5 bases). CDR1 WSHSY and CDR2 SAAADI come from the germline V gene. This CDR3 region has 13 residues. V was shortened by 2 bases and J by 4 bases, with 9 bases between the two germline ends. CDR3 residues: CASSEGAPYEQYF. The CDR3 nucleotides are TGCGCCAGCAGTGAGGGGGCCCCTTACGAGCAGTACTTC.

The V gene is TRBV5-1, the J gene TRBJ1-3; no clear D. Trimming stripped 2 bases from V and 0 bases from J, with 9 bases between. This CDR3 spans 15 amino acids. Germline V gene data show CDR1 as SGHRS and CDR2 as YFSETQ. The CDR3 DNA is TGCGCCAGCAGCTTATACCTCGGCTCTGGAAACACCATATATTTT. It yields the protein CASSLYLGSGNTIYF. Full variable domain (remainder filled in from reference TRBV5-1 and TRBJ1-3): KAGVTQTPRYLIKTRGQQVTLSCSPISGHRSVSWYQQTPGQGLQFLFEYFSETQRNKGNFPGRFSGRQFSNSRSEMNVSTLELGDSALYLCASSLYLGSGNTIYFGEGSWLTVV.

V is TRBV10-3 and J is TRBJ1-4, with D maybe TRBD1 (6 bases). The CDR3 runs to 15 residues. Germline V gene data show CDR1 as ENHRY and CDR2 as SYGVKD. V was shortened by 0 bases and J by 4 bases, with 9 bases between the two germline ends. The CDR3 region is CAISESGGLNEKLFF. The CDR3 nucleotides are TGTGCCATCAGTGAGTCCGGGGGGCTTAATGAAAAACTGTTTTTT.

The chain is built from TRBV10-3 and TRBJ1-5, with D uncertain. The CDR3 is made up of 13 amino acids. CDR1 is ENHRY, CDR2 SYGVKD, per germline. The CDR3 nucleotides are TGTGCGCTGACATATAACCGCAATCAGCCCCAGCATTTT. It translates to CALTYNRNQPQHF.

The rearrangement links TRBV5-6 to TRBJ1-2, with 7 bases identical to TRBD1. Germline V gene data show CDR1 as SGHDT and CDR2 as YYEEEE. Trimming removed 4 bases from V and 5 bases from J; junction bases left unmatched: 8. This CDR3 spans 14 amino acids. Here the CDR3 reads CASSVGTASYGYTF. The DNA of the CDR3 is TGTGCCAGCAGCGTCGGGACAGCGAGTTATGGCTACACCTTC.

The chain uses TRBV6-5 and TRBJ2-7; tentative D call: TRBD1 (6 bases). The CDR3 is 16 amino acids. V was trimmed by 2 bases and J by 0 bases, leaving 14 bases between them. Germline CDR1 and CDR2: MNHEY and SVGAGI. CDR3 bases: TGTGCCAGCAGTTACCTCGGCAGGGGCTTCTCCTACGAGCAGTACTTC. This sequence encodes CASSYLGRGFSYEQYF.

The rearrangement joins TRBV5-1 to TRBJ2-7, with 9 positions matching TRBD1. Looked up from germline, CDR1 is SGHRS and CDR2 is YFSETQ. The CDR3 contains 15 residues. The V and J ends lost 4 bases and 7 bases, in that order; junction bases with no gene match: 12. In DNA form, the CDR3 reads TGCGCCAGCAGCAGGATTCCGGGACAGGGAGCGGAGCAGTACTTC. Translating it yields CASSRIPGQGAEQYF.

The rearrangement joins TRBV6-1 to TRBJ1-5; the D is unclear. Trimming cost V 2 bases and J 0 bases, with 11 bases left between them. The CDR3 covers 16 residues. From germline, CDR1 is MNHNS and CDR2 SASEGT. This chain's CDR3 is CASSELGGYSNQPQHF. The CDR3 bases are TGTGCCAGCAGTGAACTAGGCGGGTATAGCAATCAGCCCCAGCATTTT.

J is TRBJ1-6 and V is TRBV2; 11 positions agree with TRBD1. With V trimmed by 4 bases and J by 9 bases, 8 bases remained unmatched. CDR1 SNHLY and CDR2 FYNNEI come from the germline V gene. CDR3 size: 16 residues. The CDR3 protein is CASSVNGQGAGSPLHF. As DNA, the CDR3 is TGTGCCAGCAGTGTTAACGGACAGGGGGCAGGTTCACCCCTCCACTTT.

The chain employs TRBV5-4 and TRBJ2-3; D might be TRBD2 (5 bases). This CDR3 has 13 amino acids. With 4 bases removed from V and 6 bases from J, the gap between germline ends came to 12 bases. CDR1 and CDR2 (germline): SGHNT, YYREEE (reference sequence). The CDR3 spells CASSVERRDTQYF. The CDR3 nucleotides are TGTGCCAGCAGCGTCGAGCGGAGGGATACGCAGTATTTT.

V usage is TRBV5-4 and J usage is TRBJ1-2; TRBD1 agrees at 7 bases. The CDR3 has 13 amino acids. CDR1 and CDR2 from the germline V gene are SGHNT and YYREEE (reference sequence). V trimming: 6 bases; J trimming: 8 bases; junction bases outside the gene matches: 10. The CDR3 DNA is TGTGCCAGCACTCCCACAGGGGATTACGGCTACACCTTC. As protein: CASTPTGDYGYTF.

This sequence joins TRBV6-6 and TRBJ2-7; no reliable D call. From germline, CDR1 is MNHNY and CDR2 SVGAGI (reference sequence). This CDR3 is 13 amino acids long. V lost 6 bases, J lost 2 bases, and 11 bases lay in between. Here the CDR3 reads CASSLGSAYEQYF. The CDR3 DNA is TGTGCCAGCAGCCTGGGCAGTGCCTACGAGCAGTACTTC.

The rearrangement links TRBV5-4 to TRBJ2-1; TRBD2 agrees at 8 bases. In germline, CDR1 is SGHNT, CDR2 YYREEE (reference sequence). The ends lost 2 bases at V and 6 bases at J; junction bases unmatched: 10. The CDR3 consists of 16 residues. The CDR3 DNA sequence: TGTGCCAGCAGCTTCCTCGGGCGGGAGGTCCCCAATGAGCAGTTCTTC. This sequence encodes CASSFLGREVPNEQFF.

V and J are TRBV11-3 and TRBJ2-2; unclear D gene. This CDR3 is 13 amino acids long. V shed 3 bases and J shed 10 bases, with 12 bases lying between them. CDR1 SGHNT and CDR2 YENEEA come from the germline V gene. Written as DNA, the CDR3 is TGTGCCAGCAGCTTGAATATCAAGCAGGAGCTGTTTTTT. It translates to CASSLNIKQELFF.

Sample share makes this clone medium-sized. The V gene is TRBV7-2, the J gene TRBJ2-1, with D hard to call. V was clipped by 2 bases and J by 8 bases, with 7 bases between them. CDR1 SGHTA and CDR2 FQGNSA come from the germline V gene. The CDR3 spans 12 residues. CDR3 in amino acids: CASSLRLHEQFF. CDR3 bases: TGTGCCAGCAGCTTACGACTCCATGAGCAGTTCTTC.

The chain is built from TRBV4-2 and TRBJ2-3; 9 bases map to TRBD2. Unmatched junction bases numbered 0, after V lost 1 base and J lost 1 base. CDR1 is LGHNA and CDR2 is YNFKEQ in the germline V gene. This CDR3 spans 15 amino acids. Here the CDR3 reads CASSQGLAGTDTQYF. The CDR3 coding sequence is TGTGCCAGCAGCCAAGGACTAGCGGGCACAGATACGCAGTATTTT.

The rearrangement joins TRBV28 to TRBJ2-7; 8 nucleotides align to TRBD1. Germline V gene sequence: CDR1 MDHEN, CDR2 SYDVKM. The CDR3 length is 14 residues. Trimming cost V 8 bases and J 0 bases; bases outside gene matches: 6. The DNA of the CDR3 is TGTGCCAGCTTCCCGGGACAGGACTCCTACGAGCAGTACTTC. Translated: CASFPGQDSYEQYF.

The V gene is TRBV4-1, the J gene TRBJ2-5; TRBD1 matches at 7 bases. Germline-derived CDR1 and CDR2 are MGHRA and YSYEKL. V shed 0 bases, J shed 2 bases, and the junction held 3 bases outside the gene matches. This CDR3 has 15 amino acids. The CDR3 reads CASSQDAGGQETQYF. DNA of the CDR3: TGCGCCAGCAGCCAAGATGCAGGGGGACAAGAGACCCAGTACTTC.

The chain uses TRBV30 and TRBJ2-7; TRBD2 matches 14 bases. The V gene's germline CDR1 is GTSNPN and CDR2 SVGIG (reference sequence). V dropped 1 base and J dropped 0; count of bases not matched to a gene: 2. This CDR3 is built from 16 residues. CDR3 in DNA: TGTGCCTGGAGTGGGACTAGCGGGAGGTCCTCCTACGAGCAGTACTTC. It is translated as CAWSGTSGRSSYEQYF.

This clone was counted once. The chain combines TRBV5-4 with TRBJ2-1, with TRBD2 matching over 7 bases. In germline, CDR1 is SGHNT, CDR2 YYREEE (reference sequence). Unmatched junction bases numbered 3, after V lost 0 bases and J lost 3 bases. There are 15 residues in the CDR3. As DNA, the CDR3 is TGTGCCAGCAGCTTGGCGATAGCGGGCTACAATGAGCAGTTCTTC. Encoded protein: CASSLAIAGYNEQFF.

This chain joins TRBV28 and TRBJ2-7; 8 nucleotides agree with TRBD1. The germline V gene encodes CDR1 MDHEN and CDR2 SYDVKM. The trim removed 3 bases at V and 5 bases at J, leaving 9 bases unmatched. This CDR3 is built from 15 residues. The CDR3 nucleotides are TGTGCCAGCAGTTTCGACAGGGGAACTTCACACGAGCAGTACTTC. This translates into CASSFDRGTSHEQYF.

CDR3 in DNA: TGTGCCAGCTCACCGGGACACTTCATGAACACTGAAGCTTTCTTT. Translating it yields CASSPGHFMNTEAFF. The chain uses TRBV18 and TRBJ1-1, with D possibly being TRBD1 (6 bases). The CDR3 is 15 amino acids. CDR1 KGHSH and CDR2 LQKENI come from the germline V gene. V lost 3 bases and J 0 bases, leaving 11 bases between the germline ends.

The CDR3 DNA is TGTGCCAGCTCACCACCGAGTCTAGCGGGAGGAGATACGCAGTATTTT. This sequence encodes CASSPPSLAGGDTQYF. This sequence joins TRBV18 and TRBJ2-3; 11 bases align to TRBD2. There are 16 residues in the CDR3. Germline V gene lookup returns CDR1 KGHSH and CDR2 LQKENI. J was trimmed by 5 bases and V by 0 bases; bases with no gene match: 4.

The rearrangement uses TRBV5-1 and TRBJ1-2, with 11 bases matching TRBD1. V was pared by 4 bases and J by 8 bases, with 1 base of the junction left unmatched. Germline CDR1 is SGHRS and CDR2 is YFSETQ. The CDR3 length is 12 residues. CDR3 residues: CASSGDRGGYTF. CDR3 nucleotide sequence: TGCGCCAGCAGCGGGGACAGGGGGGGCTACACCTTC. The full variable domain, in which reference TRBV5-1 and TRBJ1-2 provide the parts outside the CDR3, is KAGVTQTPRYLIKTRGQQVTLSCSPISGHRSVSWYQQTPGQGLQFLFEYFSETQRNKGNFPGRFSGRQFSNSRSEMNVSTLELGDSALYLCASSGDRGGYTFGSGTRLTVV.